A single sample is the source of the 14 T cell receptor beta chains below, sequenced in a study of CXCR3-negative and CXCR3-positive naive CD8 T cells. Findings of the study overall: In CXCR3-positive naive cells, the TRB CDR3s were more hydrophobic than in CXCR3-negative naive cells.

Through 5' RACE with UMI labels, the TRB cDNA libraries were prepared. TCRdb reanalyzed the 5' RACE reads and collapses them to one entry per CDR3 protein, without DNA. This table holds around 120,000 distinct CDR3 sequences. Their antigens are not known. Sequenced input: naive CXCR3+ CD8+ T cells from blood. Subset here: CD45RO-CCR7+CD27+CD95- naive CD8+ T cells expressing CXCR3 (TNR3+). The receptors originated from a human donor in good health. Some clones in this sample may be carry-over from other donors' samples.

The chain combines TRBV7-9 with TRBJ2-7. The CDR3 totals 14 residues. Germline values: CDR1 SEHNR, CDR2 FQNEAQ (reference sequence). The CDR3 loop is CASSSVATLYEQYF. Drawing the rest from reference TRBV7-9 and TRBJ2-7, the complete variable domain is DTGVSQNPRHKITKRGQNVTFRCDPISEHNRLYWYRQTLGQGPEFLTYFQNEAQLEKSRLLSDRFSAERPKGSFSTLEIQRTEQGDSAMYLCASSSVATLYEQYFGPGTRLTVT.

This rearrangement joins TRBV3-1 to TRBJ2-1. Looked up from germline, CDR1 is LGHDT and CDR2 is YNNKEL (reference sequence). This CDR3 has 14 amino acids. This CDR3 reads CASSQDKMYNEQFF.

The chain couples TRBV20-1 to TRBJ2-3; TCRdb indicates TRBD2, and absent DNA this call remains unverified. Germline V gene lookup returns CDR1 DFQATT and CDR2 SNEGSKA (reference sequence). The CDR3 loop spans 16 amino acids. The CDR3: CSARDGSGGETDTQYF.

The rearrangement links TRBV9 to TRBJ2-1; TCRdb names TRBD2, which stays unverified in the absence of DNA. CDR3 length: 15 residues. Germline-derived CDR1 and CDR2 are SGDLS and YYNGEE. This CDR3 is CASTTMSAGGNEQFF.

V is TRBV6-2 or TRBV6-3 and J is TRBJ1-1; TCRdb indicates TRBD1, and absent DNA this call remains unverified. The CDR3 covers 15 residues. From germline, CDR1 is MNHEY and CDR2 SVGEGT. The CDR3: CASSPPTGMNTEAFF.

The gene calls are TRBV10-2 and TRBJ2-7; TCRdb's D call, TRBD2, is unchecked because there is no DNA. Germline CDR1 is WSHSY and CDR2 is SAAADI. The CDR3 runs 12 residues. The CDR3 protein is CASGAAGDEQYF.

This chain uses TRBV29-1 with TRBJ1-1. The CDR3 runs to 11 residues. Germline assignment: CDR1 SQVTM and CDR2 ANQGSEA. The CDR3 loop is CSVELATEAFF.

This sequence joins TRBV4-1 and TRBJ2-1; lacking DNA, the TRBD1 call made by TCRdb goes unchecked. Germline-derived CDR1 and CDR2 are MGHRA and YSYEKL. There are 18 residues in the CDR3. This chain's CDR3 is CASSQGRGGGERYNEQFF.

V gene TRBV7-9 combines with J gene TRBJ2-7; TCRdb's D gene call, TRBD1, goes unchecked for lack of DNA. There are 13 residues in the CDR3. Germline V gives CDR1 SEHNR, CDR2 FQNEAQ (reference sequence). The CDR3 spells CASSDRDRYEQYF.

The chain joins TRBV7-9 to TRBJ2-1. Germline lookup yields CDR1 SEHNR and CDR2 FQNEAQ (reference sequence). The length of the CDR3 is 15 residues. The CDR3 region is CAHGLAGGPHNEQFF.

This CDR3 is CASSLSRNPSYEQYF. The chain is built from TRBV5-1 and TRBJ2-7. This CDR3 has 15 amino acids. The germline CDR1 and CDR2 sequences are SGHRS and YFSETQ.

The genes are TRBV29-1 and TRBJ2-7; TCRdb's D gene call, TRBD2, goes unchecked for lack of DNA. CDR1 is SQVTM and CDR2 is ANQGSEA in the germline V gene. The CDR3 is made up of 14 amino acids. The CDR3 loop is CSVEDEGGLREQYF.

The chain recombines TRBV20-1 with TRBJ2-5; TCRdb names TRBD1, which stays unverified in the absence of DNA. The CDR3 is 12 residues long. Looked up from germline, CDR1 is DFQATT and CDR2 is SNEGSKA (reference sequence). The CDR3 loop is CSAPDSQETQYF.

V gene TRBV29-1 combines with J gene TRBJ1-2. Germline loops: CDR1 SQVTM, CDR2 ANQGSEA. The CDR3 has 11 amino acids. The CDR3 protein is CSVEVDYGYTF.